Listed below are T cell receptor beta chains from one sample, sequenced in a study of T-cell reconstitution after alpha-beta-depleted transplantation in children. TCRdb independently ran MiXCR on the PCR reads; one entry per CDR3 protein. Of about 1,000,000 distinct CDR3 sequences in the sample, 25% to 35% are singletons; the top ten hold roughly 27%. The sequencing here drew on PBMCs, mostly from graft donor cells, taken 360 days after TCRalphabeta/CD19-depleted stem cell transplant. The receptors shown here come from a boy under two years old who had a stem cell transplant for SCID, so the T cells may come from the graft donor. CDR3s include the opening cysteine and the closing phenylalanine or tryptophan. D genes are given only for firm matches. Size tells how often a clone was seen (once, few, many) or the class of an expanded clone, and some rows leave it out.

j_gene: TRBJ2-1; abundance: few; v_gene: TRBV20-1; d_gene: NA; CDR3aa: CSARVVYEQFF; CDR3nt: TGCAGTGCTAGAGTCGTGTATGAGCAGTTCTTC
j_gene: TRBJ1-1; abundance: few; v_gene: TRBV6-2/TRBV6-3; d_gene: NA; CDR3aa: CASGTRTEAFF; CDR3nt: TGTGCCAGCGGGACGAGAACTGAAGCTTTCTTT
j_gene: TRBJ2-7; abundance: few; v_gene: TRBV20-1; d_gene: TRBD1; CDR3aa: CSARDGQAPYEQYF; CDR3nt: TGCAGTGCTAGAGACGGACAGGCTCCCTACGAGCAGTACTTC
j_gene: TRBJ1-1; abundance: NA; v_gene: TRBV20-1; d_gene: NA; CDR3aa: CSAWAKNTEAFF; CDR3nt: TGCAGTGCGTGGGCCAAGAACACTGAAGCTTTCTTT
j_gene: TRBJ2-3; abundance: NA; v_gene: TRBV12-3/TRBV12-4; d_gene: NA; CDR3aa: CASTYGSDTDTQYF; CDR3nt: TGTGCCAGTACATACGGCTCCGACACAGATACGCAGTATTTT
j_gene: TRBJ2-1; abundance: NA; v_gene: TRBV10-3; d_gene: TRBD1; CDR3aa: CAISELDRGYNEQFF; CDR3nt: TGTGCCATCAGTGAGTTAGACAGGGGGTACAATGAGCAGTTCTTC
j_gene: TRBJ2-3; abundance: NA; v_gene: TRBV7-2; d_gene: NA; CDR3aa: CASSLSLADTQYF; CDR3nt: TGTGCCAGCAGCTTAAGCTTAGCCGATACGCAGTATTTT
j_gene: TRBJ2-1; abundance: NA; v_gene: TRBV5-1; d_gene: NA; CDR3aa: CASSSQTGPSWQFF; CDR3nt: TGCGCCAGCAGCTCCCAAACAGGCCCTTCTTGGCAGTTCTTC
j_gene: TRBJ2-1; abundance: many; v_gene: TRBV6-1; d_gene: NA; CDR3aa: CASSRGVSYNEQFF; CDR3nt: TGTGCCAGCAGTAGGGGCGTCTCCTACAATGAGCAGTTCTTC
j_gene: TRBJ1-1; abundance: NA; v_gene: TRBV20-1; d_gene: NA; CDR3aa: CSPRQVPRNTEAFF; CDR3nt: TGCAGTCCCAGACAGGTACCGCGGAACACTGAAGCTTTCTTT
j_gene: TRBJ1-4; abundance: NA; v_gene: TRBV12-3/TRBV12-4; d_gene: NA; CDR3aa: CASSFQRVEEKLFF; CDR3nt: TGTGCCAGCAGTTTCCAAAGGGTTGAAGAAAAACTGTTTTTT
j_gene: TRBJ2-5; abundance: NA; v_gene: TRBV2; d_gene: NA; CDR3aa: CASSESPRTAPRETQYF; CDR3nt: TGTGCCAGCAGTGAAAGCCCAAGGACAGCCCCCCGGGAGACCCAGTACTTC
j_gene: TRBJ2-2; abundance: few; v_gene: TRBV2; d_gene: TRBD2; CDR3aa: CASSEPGLAGMNTGELFF; CDR3nt: TGTGCCAGCAGTGAACCCGGACTAGCGGGGATGAACACCGGGGAGCTGTTTTTT
j_gene: TRBJ2-1; abundance: NA; v_gene: TRBV20-1; d_gene: TRBD2; CDR3aa: CSARGAGGPYNEQFF; CDR3nt: TGCAGTGCTAGGGGAGCGGGGGGCCCCTACAATGAGCAGTTCTTC
j_gene: TRBJ1-4; abundance: few; v_gene: TRBV15; d_gene: TRBD1; CDR3aa: CATRQGSREKLFF; CDR3nt: TGTGCCACCAGACAGGGGTCTCGTGAAAAACTGTTTTTT
j_gene: TRBJ2-7; abundance: many; v_gene: TRBV12-3/TRBV12-4; d_gene: TRBD1; CDR3aa: CASSFPSSAGGNEQYF; CDR3nt: TGTGCCAGCAGTTTCCCGTCCAGTGCAGGGGGCAACGAGCAGTACTTC
j_gene: TRBJ2-7; abundance: NA; v_gene: TRBV20-1; d_gene: TRBD2; CDR3aa: CSASGGAEQYF; CDR3nt: TGCAGTGCTAGCGGGGGGGCCGAGCAGTACTTC
j_gene: TRBJ1-4; abundance: few; v_gene: TRBV6-1; d_gene: NA; CDR3aa: CASSLPSRAHNEKLFF; CDR3nt: TGTGCCAGCAGTCTGCCGTCGCGCGCCCATAATGAAAAACTGTTTTTT
j_gene: TRBJ2-7; abundance: NA; v_gene: TRBV20-1; d_gene: TRBD1; CDR3aa: CSGDRYNYEQYF; CDR3nt: TGCAGCGGGGACAGGTATAACTACGAGCAGTACTTC
j_gene: TRBJ2-7; abundance: NA; v_gene: TRBV20-1; d_gene: TRBD1; CDR3aa: CSASQQGVSYEQYF; CDR3nt: TGCAGTGCTAGCCAACAGGGGGTGAGCTACGAGCAGTACTTC
j_gene: TRBJ1-5; abundance: NA; v_gene: TRBV7-6; d_gene: NA; CDR3aa: CASSLSWGPYSNQPQHF; CDR3nt: TGTGCCAGCAGCTTATCGTGGGGTCCCTATAGCAATCAGCCCCAGCATTTT
j_gene: TRBJ2-7; abundance: few; v_gene: TRBV28; d_gene: TRBD1; CDR3aa: CASSLYGTVYEQYF; CDR3nt: TGTGCCAGCAGTTTATATGGGACAGTCTACGAGCAGTACTTC
j_gene: TRBJ2-4; abundance: NA; v_gene: TRBV4-1; d_gene: NA; CDR3aa: CASSPRVDSFKNIQYF; CDR3nt: TGCGCCAGCAGCCCAAGGGTTGACAGCTTCAAAAACATTCAGTACTTC
j_gene: TRBJ2-7; abundance: NA; v_gene: TRBV27; d_gene: TRBD2; CDR3aa: CASSTAGGYEQYF; CDR3nt: TGTGCCAGCAGTACGGCGGGGGGGTACGAGCAGTACTTC
j_gene: TRBJ1-2; abundance: NA; v_gene: TRBV7-8; d_gene: NA; CDR3aa: CASSLGGKAGYGYTF; CDR3nt: TGTGCCAGCAGCTTAGGTGGGAAAGCGGGCTATGGCTACACCTTC
j_gene: TRBJ1-1; abundance: few; v_gene: TRBV20-1; d_gene: NA; CDR3aa: CSARDRGFFTEAFF; CDR3nt: TGCAGTGCTAGAGATCGAGGGTTCTTCACTGAAGCTTTCTTT
j_gene: TRBJ1-2; abundance: NA; v_gene: TRBV27; d_gene: NA; CDR3aa: CASSFGEGGGYTF; CDR3nt: TGTGCCAGCAGTTTCGGGGAAGGGGGTGGCTACACCTTC
j_gene: TRBJ2-7; abundance: NA; v_gene: TRBV25-1; d_gene: NA; CDR3aa: CASSEYGGTEQYF; CDR3nt: TGTGCCAGCAGTGAATATGGGGGGACCGAGCAGTACTTC
j_gene: TRBJ2-6; abundance: few; v_gene: TRBV9; d_gene: NA; CDR3aa: CASSVAQGSGANVLTF; CDR3nt: TGTGCCAGCAGCGTAGCTCAGGGATCTGGGGCCAACGTCCTGACTTTC
j_gene: TRBJ1-2; abundance: many; v_gene: TRBV4-1; d_gene: NA; CDR3aa: CASSQEGHKGYTF; CDR3nt: TGCGCCAGCAGCCAAGAGGGTCATAAGGGCTACACCTTC
j_gene: TRBJ2-3; abundance: few; v_gene: TRBV5-1; d_gene: NA; CDR3aa: CASSPGAGSQYF; CDR3nt: TGCGCCAGCAGCCCAGGGGCCGGCTCGCAGTATTTT
j_gene: TRBJ1-1; abundance: NA; v_gene: TRBV5-5; d_gene: TRBD1; CDR3aa: CASSLAWTGMNTEAFF; CDR3nt: TGTGCCAGCAGCCTCGCTTGGACAGGGATGAACACTGAAGCTTTCTTT
j_gene: TRBJ2-3; abundance: NA; v_gene: TRBV12-3/TRBV12-4; d_gene: NA; CDR3aa: CASTGFPTDTQYF; CDR3nt: TGTGCCAGCACTGGTTTCCCGACAGATACGCAGTATTTT
j_gene: TRBJ2-3; abundance: NA; v_gene: TRBV5-1; d_gene: TRBD1; CDR3aa: CASSFRQGGPTDTQYF; CDR3nt: TGCGCCAGCAGCTTCCGACAGGGTGGGCCCACAGATACGCAGTATTTT
j_gene: TRBJ2-1; abundance: few; v_gene: TRBV2; d_gene: NA; CDR3aa: CGAGNNEQFF; CDR3nt: TGTGGGGCCGGCAACAATGAGCAGTTCTTC
j_gene: TRBJ2-7; abundance: many; v_gene: TRBV5-1; d_gene: TRBD1; CDR3aa: CASSPPGTARYEQYF; CDR3nt: TGCGCCAGCAGCCCCCCCGGGACAGCTAGATACGAGCAGTACTTC
j_gene: TRBJ2-5; abundance: NA; v_gene: TRBV28; d_gene: TRBD1; CDR3aa: CASRRSTGEETQYF; CDR3nt: TGTGCCAGCAGGCGCAGCACAGGGGAAGAGACCCAGTACTTC
j_gene: TRBJ2-3; abundance: few; v_gene: TRBV4-3; d_gene: NA; CDR3aa: CASSQDRMGDTQYF; CDR3nt: TGCGCCAGCAGCCAAGATCGTATGGGGGATACGCAGTATTTT
j_gene: TRBJ2-1; abundance: NA; v_gene: TRBV27; d_gene: NA; CDR3aa: CASSLSVGDASNPYNEQFF; CDR3nt: TGTGCCAGCAGTTTATCGGTCGGGGACGCTAGCAACCCCTACAATGAGCAGTTCTTC
j_gene: TRBJ2-3; abundance: NA; v_gene: TRBV7-2; d_gene: NA; CDR3aa: CASSGPSYGVADTQYF; CDR3nt: TGTGCCAGCAGCGGACCTAGCTATGGAGTAGCAGATACGCAGTATTTT
j_gene: TRBJ1-2; abundance: NA; v_gene: TRBV6-5; d_gene: NA; CDR3aa: CASTPRGRNYGYTF; CDR3nt: TGTGCCAGCACTCCTCGTGGGAGGAACTATGGCTACACCTTC
j_gene: TRBJ2-7; abundance: few; v_gene: TRBV3-1; d_gene: NA; CDR3aa: CASSHETSGLSNEQYF; CDR3nt: TGTGCCAGCAGCCACGAAACCTCGGGACTGTCAAACGAGCAGTACTTC
j_gene: TRBJ1-4; abundance: few; v_gene: TRBV6-1; d_gene: NA; CDR3aa: CASSEAAYGVPEKLFF; CDR3nt: TGTGCCAGCAGTGAAGCGGCGTACGGGGTTCCAGAAAAACTGTTTTTT
j_gene: TRBJ2-7; abundance: NA; v_gene: TRBV4-1; d_gene: NA; CDR3aa: CASSQDEDSYEQYF; CDR3nt: TGCGCCAGCAGCCAAGATGAGGACAGCTACGAGCAGTACTTC
j_gene: TRBJ2-1; abundance: NA; v_gene: TRBV13; d_gene: NA; CDR3aa: CASSFQRTGYNEQFF; CDR3nt: TGTGCCAGCAGCTTTCAGCGGACCGGATACAATGAGCAGTTCTTC
j_gene: TRBJ2-3; abundance: NA; v_gene: TRBV7-9; d_gene: NA; CDR3aa: CASSLDPGQTDTQYF; CDR3nt: TGTGCCAGCAGCTTAGACCCGGGTCAGACAGATACGCAGTATTTT
j_gene: TRBJ2-7; abundance: once; v_gene: TRBV11-2; d_gene: NA; CDR3aa: CASSFLESVRTHYEQYF; CDR3nt: TGTGCCAGCAGCTTTCTCGAAAGCGTCCGAACGCACTACGAGCAGTACTTC
j_gene: TRBJ2-7; abundance: NA; v_gene: TRBV20-1; d_gene: NA; CDR3aa: CSARVSRAGVYEQYF; CDR3nt: TGCAGTGCTAGAGTTTCCCGGGCAGGGGTCTACGAGCAGTACTTC
j_gene: TRBJ2-5; abundance: few; v_gene: TRBV7-2; d_gene: NA; CDR3aa: CASSYGDFQETQYF; CDR3nt: TGTGCCAGCAGCTATGGGGACTTTCAAGAGACCCAGTACTTC
j_gene: TRBJ2-2; abundance: many; v_gene: TRBV4-2; d_gene: TRBD1; CDR3aa: CASSQPYRGNTGELFF; CDR3nt: TGTGCCAGCAGCCAACCCTACAGGGGGAACACCGGGGAGCTGTTTTTT
j_gene: TRBJ2-3; abundance: few; v_gene: TRBV12-3/TRBV12-4; d_gene: NA; CDR3aa: CASSPGADSTDTQYF; CDR3nt: TGTGCCAGCAGTCCGGGGGCCGATAGCACAGATACGCAGTATTTT
j_gene: TRBJ1-1; abundance: many; v_gene: TRBV2; d_gene: NA; CDR3aa: CASSGQGNMNTEAFF; CDR3nt: TGTGCCAGCAGTGGTCAGGGAAACATGAACACTGAAGCTTTCTTT
j_gene: TRBJ2-1; abundance: few; v_gene: TRBV12-3/TRBV12-4; d_gene: NA; CDR3aa: CASSFVLQNNEQFF; CDR3nt: TGTGCCAGCAGTTTTGTTTTACAGAACAATGAGCAGTTCTTC
j_gene: TRBJ2-1; abundance: NA; v_gene: TRBV5-1; d_gene: TRBD2; CDR3aa: CASSNGTSKNEQFF; CDR3nt: TGCGCCAGCAGCAACGGGACTAGTAAGAATGAGCAGTTCTTC